A single sample is the source of the 3 T cell receptor beta chains below, sequenced in a study of blood T cells in healthy people across ages. The use of a sample-barcoded 5' primer and a J-beta primer mix characterized a second PCR of roughly 7 to 12 cycles. TCRdb re-analysed the 5' RACE reads in MiXCR, keeping a single row per CDR3 protein. The sample records about 650,000 distinct CDR3 sequences, approximately 29% being singletons. Material for sequencing was blood. The receptors come from a woman of 80 years or more in good health.

The chain has TRBV10-3 and TRBJ2-3, with TRBD2 matching 7 bases. This CDR3 has 16 residues. Germline V gives CDR1 ENHRY, CDR2 SYGVKD. V lost 0 bases, J lost 2 bases, and 5 bases stayed unmatched. CDR3 sequence (DNA): TGTGCCATCAGTGAGTCGACTAGCCGACCCACAGATACGCAGTATTTT. Amino acid sequence: CAISESTSRPTDTQYF.

This clonotype was counted a few times. One base away lies a much larger clone, so this may be a sequencing read error. V gene TRBV27 combines with J gene TRBJ2-7; 10 positions agree with TRBD2. The CDR3 has 13 amino acids. From germline, CDR1 is MNHEY and CDR2 SMNVEV (reference sequence). In DNA, the CDR3 is TGTGCCGGCAGTTTCAGCGGGGGGGGCGAGCAGTACTTC. Translation gives CAGSFSGGGEQYF.

This clonotype has a count of ten or more. This sequence joins TRBV6-6 and TRBJ1-2; TRBD1 aligns across 9 bases. V lost 0 bases and J lost 7; bases outside the gene matches: 3. Germline-derived CDR1 and CDR2 are MNHNY and SVGAGI (reference sequence). The CDR3 spans 14 residues. CDR3 amino acids: CASSYSDRGSGYTF. CDR3 bases: TGTGCCAGCAGTTACTCGGACAGGGGATCTGGCTACACCTTC.